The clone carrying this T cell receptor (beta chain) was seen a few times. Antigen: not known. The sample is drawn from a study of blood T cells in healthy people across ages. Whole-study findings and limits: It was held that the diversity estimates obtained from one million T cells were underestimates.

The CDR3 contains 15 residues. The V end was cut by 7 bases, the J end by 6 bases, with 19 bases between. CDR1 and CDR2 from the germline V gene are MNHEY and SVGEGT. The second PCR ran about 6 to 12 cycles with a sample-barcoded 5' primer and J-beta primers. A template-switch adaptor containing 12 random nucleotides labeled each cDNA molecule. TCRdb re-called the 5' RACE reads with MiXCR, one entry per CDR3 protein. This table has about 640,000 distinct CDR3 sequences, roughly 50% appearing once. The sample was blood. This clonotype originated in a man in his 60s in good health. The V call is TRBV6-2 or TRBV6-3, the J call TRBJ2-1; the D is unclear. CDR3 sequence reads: CASKISPIRSNEQFF. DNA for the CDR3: TGTGCCAGCAAAATTAGCCCCATCCGATCCAATGAGCAGTTCTTC.